This TCR beta chain was sequenced in a study of post-analysis software for immune sequencing data. The study, taken as a whole, reports: Pronounced co-clustering by F measure was evident among identically batched samples. Controls showed significantly higher normalized Chao1 diversity than did multiple sclerosis patients. In patients, five TRBV segments were more frequent than in controls, with TRBV5-6, TRBV5-1 and TRBV20-1 among them.

About this clonotype itself: Its target is unknown.

cDNA libraries for TCR beta contained unique molecular identifiers. cDNA molecules numbering some 500,000 came from roughly 0.93 to 9.6 million T cells. TCRdb re-derived calls from the PCR reads in MiXCR, one entry per CDR3 protein. This table has under 650,000 distinct CDR3 sequences, around 44% appearing once. The V gene end was trimmed by 4 bases and the J gene end by 5 bases; junction bases not matched to a gene: 4. The CDR3 runs 15 residues. From germline, CDR1 is SGHTA and CDR2 FQGNSA. The rearrangement links TRBV7-2 to TRBJ2-1; 11 bases line up with TRBD2. The sequence was obtained from a girl aged 10 to 17 with multiple sclerosis. Sequencing was performed on blood. Here the CDR3 reads CASSYQTSGDNEQFF. In DNA form, the CDR3 reads TGTGCCAGCAGCTACCAGACTAGCGGGGACAATGAGCAGTTCTTC.